The 10 T cell receptor beta chains below come from one sample, sequenced in a study of T-cell reconstitution after alpha-beta-depleted transplantation in children. Unique molecular identifiers were built into the TCRbeta library. TCRdb passed the PCR reads through MiXCR, listing each CDR3 protein once. Here the sample spans some 500,000 distinct CDR3 sequences, about 33% being singletons. The sample consisted of PBMCs from the stem cell graft donor, taken from the stem cell graft. The source of these receptors is a human donor who donated a stem cell graft to a child with aplastic anemia.

In this sample, this clonotype turned up a few times. The chain uses TRBV12-5 and TRBJ2-1, with D tentatively TRBD1 or TRBD2 (6 bases each). This CDR3 is 19 amino acids long. Germline values: CDR1 LGHNT, CDR2 FRNRAP. With 3 bases removed from V and 2 bases from J, the gap between germline ends came to 23 bases. DNA of the CDR3: TGTGCTAGTGGTTTTTACACCCGCGGGAAAGGGGGGACCTACAATGAGCAGTTCTTC. It yields the protein CASGFYTRGKGGTYNEQFF.

This sequence joins TRBV12-3 or TRBV12-4 and TRBJ1-2; D perhaps matches TRBD1 (6 bases). The V and J ends lost 6 bases and 7 bases respectively, with 21 bases between them. CDR3 length equals 15 residues. CDR3 in amino acids: CASRSTSTGTSGYTF. CDR3 nucleotide sequence: TGTGCCAGCAGATCCACCTCGACCGGGACAAGTGGCTACACCTTC.

The V and J genes are TRBV3-1 and TRBJ2-5; no clear D. Germline V CDR1 and CDR2: LGHDT, YNNKEL (reference sequence). Trimming removed 0 bases from V and 5 bases from J, with 13 bases in between. This CDR3 comprises 15 residues. The CDR3 loop is CASSQEYGRRETQYF. The DNA of the CDR3 is TGTGCCAGCAGCCAAGAATACGGCCGCCGGGAGACCCAGTACTTC.

This clonotype was observed a few times. The rearrangement joins TRBV7-2 to TRBJ1-3, with D tentatively TRBD1 (5 bases). CDR1 is SGHTA and CDR2 is FQGNSA in the germline V gene. Trimming took 3 bases from V and 4 from J, leaving 13 bases between them. There are 15 residues in the CDR3. DNA of the CDR3: TGTGCCAGCAGCTTGAGCGAGGGGCCGGGAAACACCATATATTTT. Translating it yields CASSLSEGPGNTIYF. Full variable domain (remainder filled in from reference TRBV7-2 and TRBJ1-3): GAGVSQSPSNKVTEKGKDVELRCDPISGHTALYWYRQSLGQGLEFLIYFQGNSAPDKSGLPSDRFSAERTGGSVSTLTIQRTQQEDSAVYLCASSLSEGPGNTIYFGEGSWLTVV.

The V gene is TRBV9, the J gene TRBJ1-3; D is perhaps TRBD1 (5 bases). The germline CDR1 and CDR2 sequences are SGDLS and YYNGEE. Trimming removed 3 bases from V and 2 bases from J, with 9 bases in between. CDR3 length: 14 residues. The CDR3 coding sequence is TGTGCCAGCAGCGGGGCAGGGACTGGAAACACCATATATTTT. Encoded protein: CASSGAGTGNTIYF.

The V call is TRBV27, the J call TRBJ1-2; 8 bases align to TRBD1. Germline lookup yields CDR1 MNHEY and CDR2 SMNVEV (reference sequence). Trimming took 5 bases from V and 7 from J; bases not matched to a gene: 9. This CDR3 region has 14 residues. CDR3 in amino acids: CASSPDGQGRGYTF. The CDR3 region has the DNA TGTGCCAGCAGTCCGGACGGACAGGGTCGTGGCTACACCTTC.

The rearrangement uses TRBV20-1 and TRBJ2-1; 9 bases map to TRBD2. The length of the CDR3 is 14 residues. V lost 3 bases and J lost 7; bases outside the gene matches: 7. The germline V gene encodes CDR1 DFQATT and CDR2 SNEGSKA (reference sequence). The CDR3 region is CSASPAGGLNEQFF. In DNA, the CDR3 is TGCAGTGCTAGTCCCGCGGGAGGGTTAAATGAGCAGTTCTTC.

The chain is built from TRBV7-8 and TRBJ2-1, with TRBD1 as a possible D gene (6 bases). Trimming stripped 4 bases from V and 2 bases from J, with 12 bases between. CDR3 length: 15 residues. Germline V gives CDR1 SGHVS, CDR2 FQNEAQ. This chain's CDR3 is CASSYPDRPYNEQFF. The CDR3 nucleotides read TGTGCCAGCAGCTACCCGGACAGACCCTACAATGAGCAGTTCTTC. The whole variable domain, remainder taken from reference TRBV7-8 and TRBJ2-1, is GAGVSQSPRYKVAKRGQDVALRCDPISGHVSLFWYQQALGQGPEFLTYFQNEAQLDKSGLPSDRFFAERPEGSVSTLKIQRTQQEDSAVYLCASSYPDRPYNEQFFGPGTRLTVL.

The genes are TRBV18 and TRBJ2-1; no clear D gene. V was clipped by 0 bases and J by 6 bases, with 9 bases between them. Germline lookup yields CDR1 KGHSH and CDR2 LQKENI. The CDR3 consists of 14 residues. The CDR3 loop reads CASSPPSVVNEQFF. The CDR3 DNA sequence: TGTGCCAGCTCACCACCGAGTGTAGTCAATGAGCAGTTCTTC. The entire variable domain, with the rest obtained from reference TRBV18 and TRBJ2-1, is as follows: NAGVMQNPRHLVRRRGQEARLRCSPMKGHSHVYWYRQLPEEGLKFMVYLQKENIIDESGMPKERFSAEFPKEGPSILRIQQVVRGDSAAYFCASSPPSVVNEQFFGPGTRLTVL.

This chain connects TRBV12-3 or TRBV12-4 to TRBJ2-1; TRBD1 might be the D (6 bases). The germline V and J ends were trimmed by 5 bases and 6 bases, with 20 bases remaining between them. The CDR3 is 16 amino acids. The CDR3 sequence: CASSEGHPVLGNEQFF. CDR3 bases: TGTGCCAGCAGTGAGGGACACCCTGTACTCGGCAATGAGCAGTTCTTC.